The TCR beta chain described here comes from a study of T cells in Graves' hyperthyroidism and ophthalmopathy. Study information: Staff took peripheral blood when the initial diagnosis was made, before any treatment began. Whole-study results and caveats: Using 13 V-J features, a model discriminated ophthalmopathy from stable hyperthyroidism.

To note about this clonotype: Its specificity is not known.

Any patient presenting with uncontrolled infection, other autoimmune disease, pregnancy or lactation was left out. The V end was cut by 5 bases, the J end by 4 bases, with 14 bases between. Per the germline V gene, CDR1 is LGHDT and CDR2 is YNNKEL (reference sequence). The CDR3 length is 15 residues. Researchers took RNA transcripts and amplified the TCR beta CDR3 regions from them. HTBI primers drove first-round RT-PCR of the TCR CDR3. Each CDR3 protein is one row after TCRdb ran MiXCR on the multiplex PCR reads. The table has around 300,000 distinct CDR3 sequences, about 15% seen once. Specimen: blood. This clonotype originated in a woman aged 30 to 39 with Graves' hyperthyroidism. The chain is built from TRBV3-1 and TRBJ2-2; possible D gene TRBD2, 5 bases. CDR3 sequence (DNA): TGTGCCAGCAGCAGGGCTGGCGCGGGCACCGGGGAGCTGTTTTTT. Amino acids: CASSRAGAGTGELFF. The full variable domain, rest sourced from reference TRBV3-1 and TRBJ2-2, is DTAVSQTPKYLVTQMGNDKSIKCEQNLGHDTMYWYKQDSKKFLKIMFSYNNKELIINETVPNRFSPKSPDKAHLNLHINSLELGDSAVYFCASSRAGAGTGELFFGEGSRLTVL.